The present entry profiles one TCR beta chain with its context. The data belong to a study of blood T cell repertoires in COVID-19. At the level of the study: Material from acute and convalescent COVID-19 was sourced from the United States, Italy and Spain. PBMCs, B-cell-depleted T cells, or T cells provided the cDNA or gDNA that made up the material.

The authors' processing: Reference gene primers were amplified, and this amplification served to estimate nucleated cell counts. Method: immunoSEQ multiplex PCR; TCRdb's copy keeps in-frame clones and lacks some. Clone size and V and J calls were adopted from that table, with D and trimming inferred from the DNA. The sample gives 200,000 to 250,000 clones, around 85% of which show up once; roughly 3% is in the top ten. CDR1 and CDR2 (germline): SGHDN, FVKESK. The CDR3 is made up of 15 amino acids. Trimming cost V 4 bases and J 4 bases, with 16 bases left between them. The V call is TRBV14, the J call TRBJ1-2; D is possibly TRBD1 (6 bases). The sequence was obtained from a woman aged 30 to 39 who had recovered from COVID-19. The source material was peripheral blood. The CDR3 sequence: CASSRGLTGLYGYTF. As DNA, the CDR3 is TGTGCCAGCAGCCGGGGGTTGACAGGCCTCTATGGCTACACCTTC. The whole variable domain, filled in from reference TRBV14 and TRBJ1-2, reads EAGVTQFPSHSVIEKGQTVTLRCDPISGHDNLYWYRRVMGKEIKFLLHFVKESKQDESGMPNNRFLAERTGGTYSTLKVQPAELEDSGVYFCASSRGLTGLYGYTFGSGTRLTVV.